This T cell receptor (beta chain) came from a study of vaccination and CD4 T cells after COVID-19. Study summary: The convalescents comprised six males and four females, two of them Hispanic.

The Oncomine TCR Beta short-read assay was applied to DNA of cultured CD4+ T cells. Using its own MiXCR run on the PCR reads, TCRdb lists one record per CDR3 protein. The sample lists some 7,200 distinct CDR3 sequences; 35% to 45% were seen once. V shed 5 bases and J shed 0 bases, with 8 bases lying between them. CDR3 length: 13 amino acids. The V gene's germline CDR1 is SGHNT and CDR2 YYREEE (reference sequence). Findings and limits, study-wide: For convalescent patients, a median about 86% of reactive clones surfaced exclusively after vaccination.

As concerns this clonotype: Its antigen is undetermined.

This sample's treatment: roughly ten-day PBMC culture with coronavirus spike peptide pools or control peptides (ViraFEST assay). According to the study, CD4+ T cells from the unexposed donor were gathered ahead of the COVID-19 pandemic (2011-2018). The authors cultured around 2.1 million PBMCs per well with about 9.6 IU/ml IL-2 and roughly 9.3 ug/ml peptide pools. What was sequenced was CD4+ T cells from blood, cultured in vitro. This sequence joins TRBV5-4 and TRBJ1-2; no definite D call. This sequence originates from a human donor in good health. The CDR3 sequence is CASSPDANYGYTF. The CDR3, as DNA: TGTGCCAGCAGTCCAGACGCTAACTATGGCTACACCTTC.